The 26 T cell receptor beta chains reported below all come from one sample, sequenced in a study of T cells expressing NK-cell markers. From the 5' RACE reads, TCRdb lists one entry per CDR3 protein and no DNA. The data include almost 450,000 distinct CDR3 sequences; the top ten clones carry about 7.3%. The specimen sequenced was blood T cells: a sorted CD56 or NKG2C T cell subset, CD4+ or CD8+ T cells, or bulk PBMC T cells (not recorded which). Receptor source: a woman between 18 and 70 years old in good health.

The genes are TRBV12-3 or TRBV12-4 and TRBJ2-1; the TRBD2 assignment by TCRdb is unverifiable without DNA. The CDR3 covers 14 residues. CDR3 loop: CASSLLAGHNEQFF.

CDR3 protein: CSAMTSGKSGANVLTF. This chain uses TRBV20-1 with TRBJ2-6; the TRBD2 assignment by TCRdb is unverifiable without DNA. This CDR3 spans 16 amino acids. The germline CDR1 and CDR2 sequences are DFQATT and SNEGSKA (reference sequence).

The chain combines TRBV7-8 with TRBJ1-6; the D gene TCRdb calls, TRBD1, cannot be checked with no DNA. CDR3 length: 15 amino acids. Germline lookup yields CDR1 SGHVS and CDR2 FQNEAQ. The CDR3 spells CASSLRTDYNSPLHF. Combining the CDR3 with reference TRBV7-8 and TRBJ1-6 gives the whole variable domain GAGVSQSPRYKVAKRGQDVALRCDPISGHVSLFWYQQALGQGPEFLTYFQNEAQLDKSGLPSDRFFAERPEGSVSTLKIQRTQQEDSAVYLCASSLRTDYNSPLHFGNGTRLTVT.

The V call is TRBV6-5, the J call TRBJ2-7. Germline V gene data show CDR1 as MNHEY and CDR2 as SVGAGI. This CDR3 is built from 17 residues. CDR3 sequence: CASSYLVGVAGTYEQYF.

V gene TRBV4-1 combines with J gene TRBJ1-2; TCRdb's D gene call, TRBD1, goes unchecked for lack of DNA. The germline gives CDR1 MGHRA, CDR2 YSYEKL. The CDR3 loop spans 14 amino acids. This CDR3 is CASSQPGSNYGYTF.

The CDR3 sequence is CSARDPTGTDTQYF. V gene TRBV20-1 combines with J gene TRBJ2-3; TCRdb gives TRBD1 as the D gene, but with no DNA this cannot be confirmed. The CDR3 consists of 14 residues. Germline lookup yields CDR1 DFQATT and CDR2 SNEGSKA (reference sequence).

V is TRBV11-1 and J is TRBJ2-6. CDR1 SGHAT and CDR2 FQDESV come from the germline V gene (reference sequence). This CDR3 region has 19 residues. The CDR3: CASSYPPGKPISGANVLTF.

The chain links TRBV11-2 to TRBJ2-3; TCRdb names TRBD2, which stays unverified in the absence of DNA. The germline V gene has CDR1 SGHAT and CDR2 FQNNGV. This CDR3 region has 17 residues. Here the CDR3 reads CASRHPGTSILTDTQYF.

CDR3 sequence reads: CASSLGGGIDIQYF. V and J are TRBV12-3 or TRBV12-4 and TRBJ2-4; the D call of TRBD1 rests on TCRdb alone, since no DNA is present to check it. The CDR3 has 14 residues.

CDR3 sequence: CASSLSSLAGATYNEQFF. The chain combines TRBV7-2 with TRBJ2-1; TCRdb proposes TRBD2, but this gene call is untestable without DNA. The CDR3 is made up of 18 amino acids. Germline V CDR1 and CDR2: SGHTA, FQGNSA.

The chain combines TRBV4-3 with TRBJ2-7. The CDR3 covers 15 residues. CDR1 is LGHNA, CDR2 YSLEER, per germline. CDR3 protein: CASSQDHSVSYEQYF.

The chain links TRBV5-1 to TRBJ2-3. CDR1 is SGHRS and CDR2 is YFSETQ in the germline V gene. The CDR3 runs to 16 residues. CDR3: CASSFAEGTSTDTQYF.

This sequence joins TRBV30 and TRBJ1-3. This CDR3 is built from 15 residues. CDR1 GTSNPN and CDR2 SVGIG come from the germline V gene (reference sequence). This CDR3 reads CAWSVRRSPGNTIYF.

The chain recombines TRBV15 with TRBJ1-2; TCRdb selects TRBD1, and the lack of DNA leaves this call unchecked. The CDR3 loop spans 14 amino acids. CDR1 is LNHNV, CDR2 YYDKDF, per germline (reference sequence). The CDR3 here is CATSRGGTDYGYTF.

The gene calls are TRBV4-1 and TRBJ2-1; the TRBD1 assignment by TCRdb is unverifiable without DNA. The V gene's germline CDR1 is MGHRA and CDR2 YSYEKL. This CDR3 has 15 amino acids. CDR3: CASSQGQAGNNEQFF.

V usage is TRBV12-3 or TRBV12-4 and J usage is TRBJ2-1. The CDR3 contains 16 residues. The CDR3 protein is CASSVPDGLDYNEQFF.

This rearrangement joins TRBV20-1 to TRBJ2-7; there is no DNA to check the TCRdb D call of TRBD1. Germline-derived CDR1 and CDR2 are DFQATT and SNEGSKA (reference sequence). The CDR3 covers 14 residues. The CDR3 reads CSASDGTRGLEQYF.

The CDR3 here is CATSGGRQRGEQFF. V gene TRBV19 combines with J gene TRBJ2-1; TCRdb indicates TRBD1, and absent DNA this call remains unverified. Germline values: CDR1 LNHDA, CDR2 SQIVND (reference sequence). The length of the CDR3 is 14 residues. The full variable domain, completed using reference TRBV19 and TRBJ2-1, is DGGITQSPKYLFRKEGQNVTLSCEQNLNHDAMYWYRQDPGQGLRLIYYSQIVNDFQKGDIAEGYSVSREKKESFPLTVTSAQKNPTAFYLCATSGGRQRGEQFFGPGTRLTVL.

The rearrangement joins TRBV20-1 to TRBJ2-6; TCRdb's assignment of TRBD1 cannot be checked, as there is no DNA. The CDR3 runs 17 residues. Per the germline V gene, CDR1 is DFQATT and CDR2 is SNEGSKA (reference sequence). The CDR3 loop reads CSAQGTGGRRGANVLTF.

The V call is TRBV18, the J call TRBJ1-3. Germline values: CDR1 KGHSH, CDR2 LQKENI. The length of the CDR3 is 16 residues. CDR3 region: CASSPELQLSGNTIYF.

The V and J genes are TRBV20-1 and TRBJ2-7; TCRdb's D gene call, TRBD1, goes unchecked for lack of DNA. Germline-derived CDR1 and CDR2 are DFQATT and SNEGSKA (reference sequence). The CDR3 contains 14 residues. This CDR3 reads CSARLRGSSYEQYF.

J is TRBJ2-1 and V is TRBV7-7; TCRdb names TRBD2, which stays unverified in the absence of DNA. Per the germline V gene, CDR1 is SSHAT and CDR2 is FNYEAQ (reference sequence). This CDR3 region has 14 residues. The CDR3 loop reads CASSPGLAGNEQFF.

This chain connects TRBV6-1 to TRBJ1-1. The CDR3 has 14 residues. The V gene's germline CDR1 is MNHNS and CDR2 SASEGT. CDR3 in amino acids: CASSGRKGTAEAFF.

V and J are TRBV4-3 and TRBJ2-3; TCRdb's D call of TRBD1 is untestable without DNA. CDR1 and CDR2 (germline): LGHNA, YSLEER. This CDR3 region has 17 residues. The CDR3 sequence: CASSLSPTGGGTDTQYF.

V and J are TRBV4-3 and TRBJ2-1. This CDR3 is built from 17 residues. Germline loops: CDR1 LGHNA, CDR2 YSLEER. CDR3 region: CASSQDSQTSSYNEQFF.

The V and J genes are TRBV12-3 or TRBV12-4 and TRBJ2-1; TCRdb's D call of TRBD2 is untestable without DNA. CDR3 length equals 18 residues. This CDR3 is CASSFRTGLAGLYNEQFF.